This T cell receptor (beta chain) derives from a study of Ad26.COV2.S vaccination and SARS-CoV-2 variants (dated by TCRdb to 2020 to 2022). In terms of the full investigation: Vaccine-arm donors came from COV1001, a multicentre, randomized, double-blind, placebo-controlled phase I-IIa trial of Ad26.COV2.S in healthy adults. The TCR-sequenced set comprised approximately 32 samples: some 19 Ad26.COV2.S vaccine recipients, 5 placebo recipients and 8 SARS-CoV-2 convalescent individuals. Ad26.COV2.S was given intramuscularly at 5x10^10 or 1x10^11 viral particles, as a single shot or as two shots 56 days apart. Investigators remained blinded to trial group allocation during experiments and outcome assessment. Sequencing of the TCRbeta repertoire served to evaluate the specificity and breadth of SARS-CoV-2-reactive T cell receptors following Ad26.COV2.S vaccination. Trial participants were randomized into five groups of five: low-dose or high-dose Ad26.COV2.S given once or twice, or placebo on both occasions. Results the study describes overall, beyond this receptor: According to the authors, total T cell responses may have been underestimated by the TCR breadth and depth analyses. After vaccination, spike-specific CD8+ and CD4+ T cell responses were reported to show substantial breadth. Comparable non-spike TCR breadth was observed between vaccine and placebo recipients, consistent with only spike being contained in the vaccine. Higher spike-specific TCR breadth was observed in Ad26.COV2.S recipients than in placebo recipients (P = 0.0014). The study was not powered for comparison of responses between vaccine doses or regimens.

The meaning of the sample's treatment or condition label: around 19 received Ad26.COV2.S at low or high dose, single or two shots; 5 received placebo; per-sample allocation not given. Repertoires of vaccine and placebo recipients were sequenced from samples taken on day 63 after the first injection. Between 29 July and 7 August 2020, Cohort 1b enrolled some 25 adults aged 18-55 years at one site in Boston, USA. As a vaccine, Ad26.COV2.S was a replication-incompetent adenovirus type 26 vector that expressed a prefusion-stabilized SARS-CoV-2 spike protein derived from the original Wuhan strain. V drops 0 bases and J drops 4 bases, leaving 13 bases in between. The germline V gene specifies MNHEY as CDR1 and SVGAGI as CDR2. Inclusive of the bounding cysteine and phenylalanine, the CDR3 is 16 residues long. Only the CDR3 DNA is retained, 48 bases long and in frame from the first base. As for this clone: The specificity of this receptor is unknown. Within one base of it there is no much larger clone, and no base qualities were kept.

The immunoSEQ Assay was the method used to sequence TCRbeta CDR3 regions. After extraction, genomic DNA underwent amplification by bias-controlled multiplex PCR, followed by high-throughput sequencing. The authors' analysis ran thus. To quantify the absolute abundance of each unique TCRbeta CDR3 region, sequences were collapsed and filtered. Usable DNA was measured by amplifying reference genes present in all nucleated cells, and TCRbeta template counts were normalized to that usable DNA to estimate T cell fraction. Repertoire TCRs were annotated as SARS-CoV-2-specific by exact matching of V gene, CDR3 amino acid sequence and J gene to a known reactive TCR set. MIRA supplied the reference SARS-CoV-2 TCR set, which was filtered for enrichment in COVID-19-positive ImmuneCODE repertoires so that public or cross-reactive TCRs were removed. Using the MIRA antigens, annotated TCRs were further analysed by specific ORF or by position within an ORF. Breadth was defined as annotated unique rearrangements over total unique productive rearrangements; depth was the summed frequency of those rearrangements. Group comparisons of TCR breadth used two-sided Wilcoxon rank-sum tests. TCRdb stores this immuneACCESS table with in-frame sequences only. Part of the clones is absent; in the studies checked, under half of the shortfall reflects unresolved V genes, and no reason is known for the rest. The V and J calls and clone size come from that table; D and trimming were worked out from the DNA. The sample yields 240,000 or so clones; around nine tenths were counted once. The top ten constitute approximately 12% of the sample.

The TCR comes from a person between 18 and 60 years old who received the Ad26.COV2.S COVID-19 vaccine or a placebo. The starting material was peripheral blood, obtained in a trial of Ad26.COV2.S vaccine versus placebo. The rearrangement joined TRBV6-5 to TRBJ2-1; a tentative D call is TRBD1 (5 bases match). This receptor carries the CDR3 CASSYSLTDKYNEQFF. The DNA sequence reads TGTGCCAGCAGTTACTCTCTAACGGACAAGTACAATGAGCAGTTCTTC.